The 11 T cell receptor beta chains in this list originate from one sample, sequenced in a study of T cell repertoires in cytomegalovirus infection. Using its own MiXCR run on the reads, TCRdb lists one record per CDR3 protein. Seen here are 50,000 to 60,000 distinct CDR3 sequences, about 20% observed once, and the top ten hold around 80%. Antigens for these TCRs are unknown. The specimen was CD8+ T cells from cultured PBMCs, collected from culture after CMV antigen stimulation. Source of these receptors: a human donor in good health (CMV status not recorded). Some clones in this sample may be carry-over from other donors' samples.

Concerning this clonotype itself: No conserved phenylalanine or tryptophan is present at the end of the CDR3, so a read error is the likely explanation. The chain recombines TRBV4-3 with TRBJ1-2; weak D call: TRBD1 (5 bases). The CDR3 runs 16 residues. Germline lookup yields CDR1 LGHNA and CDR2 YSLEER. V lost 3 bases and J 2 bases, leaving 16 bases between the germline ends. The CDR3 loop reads CASSHGASPGNYGYTL. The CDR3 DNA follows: TGCGCCAGCAGCCACGGAGCCTCCCCAGGGAACTATGGCTACACCTTG.

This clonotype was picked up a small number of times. The CDR3 loop reads CASSPSGGPAYNEQFF. CDR3 sequence (DNA): TGTGCCAGCAGCCCTAGCGGGGGGCCGGCCTACAATGAGCAGTTCTTC. V and J are TRBV12-3 or TRBV12-4 and TRBJ2-1; 11 nucleotides align to TRBD2. This CDR3 spans 16 amino acids. J gave up 2 bases and V 6 bases, and 6 bases lay outside the gene matches.

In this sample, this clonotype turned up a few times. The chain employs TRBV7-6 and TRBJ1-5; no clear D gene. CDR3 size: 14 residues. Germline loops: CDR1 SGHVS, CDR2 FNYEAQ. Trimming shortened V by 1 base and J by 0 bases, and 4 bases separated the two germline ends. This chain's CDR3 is CASSLGDSNQPQHF. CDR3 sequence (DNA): TGTGCCAGCAGCTTAGGAGATAGCAATCAGCCCCAGCATTTT.

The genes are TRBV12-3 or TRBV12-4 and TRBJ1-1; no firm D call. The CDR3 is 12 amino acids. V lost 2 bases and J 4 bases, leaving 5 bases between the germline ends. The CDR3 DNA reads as TGTGCCAGCAGTTTAAGTCCCACTGAAGCTTTCTTT. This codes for CASSLSPTEAFF.

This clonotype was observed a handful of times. This CDR3 is CASSRLARERNQPQHF. The CDR3 DNA is TGTGCCAGCAGCAGGCTAGCCAGGGAACGCAATCAGCCCCAGCATTTT. This sequence joins TRBV27 and TRBJ1-5; D is possibly TRBD1 (5 bases). V gave up 6 bases and J gave up 2 bases, with 17 bases separating them. CDR1 is MNHEY, CDR2 SMNVEV, per germline (reference sequence). This CDR3 has 16 amino acids.

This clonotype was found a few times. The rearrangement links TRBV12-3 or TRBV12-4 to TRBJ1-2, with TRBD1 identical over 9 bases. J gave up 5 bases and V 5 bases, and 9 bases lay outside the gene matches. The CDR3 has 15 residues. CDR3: CASSQGQGNRYGYTF. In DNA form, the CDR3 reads TGTGCCAGCAGTCAAGGACAGGGGAACCGGTATGGCTACACCTTC.

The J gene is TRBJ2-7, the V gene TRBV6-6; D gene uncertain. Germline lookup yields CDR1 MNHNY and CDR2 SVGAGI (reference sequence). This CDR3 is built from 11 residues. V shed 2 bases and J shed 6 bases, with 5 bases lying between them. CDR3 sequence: CASSYGGEQYF. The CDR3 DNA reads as TGTGCCAGCAGTTACGGCGGCGAGCAGTACTTC.

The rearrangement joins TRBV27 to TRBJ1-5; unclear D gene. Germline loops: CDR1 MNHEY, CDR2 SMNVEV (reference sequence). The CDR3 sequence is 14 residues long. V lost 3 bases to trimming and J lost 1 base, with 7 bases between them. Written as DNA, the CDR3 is TGTGCCAGCAGTTTTACTGGAAGCAATCAGCCCCAGCATTTT. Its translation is CASSFTGSNQPQHF.

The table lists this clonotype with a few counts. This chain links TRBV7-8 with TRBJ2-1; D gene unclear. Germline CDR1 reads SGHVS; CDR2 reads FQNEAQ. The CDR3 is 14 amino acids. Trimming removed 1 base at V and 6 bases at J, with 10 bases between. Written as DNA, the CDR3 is TGTGCCAGCAGCTTAGGGGGATCAGGCAATGAGCAGTTCTTC. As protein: CASSLGGSGNEQFF.

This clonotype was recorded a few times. The CDR3 spells CASSSPGQGGTEAFF. In DNA form, the CDR3 reads TGTGCCAGCAGCTCCCCGGGACAGGGCGGGACTGAAGCTTTCTTT. The chain employs TRBV7-9 and TRBJ1-1; 9 bases are a match to TRBD1. Germline assignment: CDR1 SEHNR and CDR2 FQNEAQ (reference sequence). The V and J ends lost 4 bases and 5 bases, in that order; junction bases with no gene match: 8. CDR3 length: 15 residues.

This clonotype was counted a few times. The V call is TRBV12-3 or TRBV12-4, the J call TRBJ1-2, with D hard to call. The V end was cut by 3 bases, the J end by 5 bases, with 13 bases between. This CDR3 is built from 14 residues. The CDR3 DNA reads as TGTGCCAGCAGTTTTTTTACTTGGGAGTATGGCTACACCTTC. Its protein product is CASSFFTWEYGYTF.